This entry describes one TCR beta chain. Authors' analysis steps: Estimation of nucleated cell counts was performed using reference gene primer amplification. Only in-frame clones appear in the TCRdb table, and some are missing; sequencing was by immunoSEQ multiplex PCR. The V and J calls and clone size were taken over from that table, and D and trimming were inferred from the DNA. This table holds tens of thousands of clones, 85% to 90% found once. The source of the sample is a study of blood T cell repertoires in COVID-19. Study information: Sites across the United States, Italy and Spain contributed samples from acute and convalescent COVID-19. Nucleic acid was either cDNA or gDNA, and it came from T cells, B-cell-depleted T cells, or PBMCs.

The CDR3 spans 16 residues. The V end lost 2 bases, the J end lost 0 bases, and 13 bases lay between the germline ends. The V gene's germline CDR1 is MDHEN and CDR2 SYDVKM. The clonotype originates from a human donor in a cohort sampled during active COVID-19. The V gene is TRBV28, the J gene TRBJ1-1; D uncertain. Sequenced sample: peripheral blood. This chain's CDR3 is CASSLPAGNMNTEAFF. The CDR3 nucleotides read TGTGCCAGCAGTTTACCCGCGGGGAATATGAACACTGAAGCTTTCTTT. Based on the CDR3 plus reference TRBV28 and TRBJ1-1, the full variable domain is DVKVTQSSRYLVKRTGEKVFLECVQDMDHENMFWYRQDPGLGLRLIYFSYDVKMKEKGDIPEGYSVSREKKERFSLILESASTNQTSMYLCASSLPAGNMNTEAFFGQGTRLTVV.